This T cell receptor beta chain originates from a study of blood T cell repertoires in COVID-19. Assay: immunoSEQ multiplex PCR; the TCRdb copy retains only in-frame clones and omits some. The repertoire holds some 230,000 clones, 80% to 90% seen once, with around 0.96% in the top ten. The CDR3 extends over 12 amino acids. V was pared by 8 bases and J by 2 bases, with 7 bases between. Germline V lookup: CDR1 MDHEN, CDR2 SYDVKM. The source of this sequence is a man aged 40-49 years with acute or convalescent COVID-19. Input material: peripheral blood. The rearrangement joins TRBV28 to TRBJ1-3; no firm D call. The CDR3 DNA reads as TGTGCCAGCTCTTTAGCTGGAAACACCATATATTTT. It specifies CASSLAGNTIYF.